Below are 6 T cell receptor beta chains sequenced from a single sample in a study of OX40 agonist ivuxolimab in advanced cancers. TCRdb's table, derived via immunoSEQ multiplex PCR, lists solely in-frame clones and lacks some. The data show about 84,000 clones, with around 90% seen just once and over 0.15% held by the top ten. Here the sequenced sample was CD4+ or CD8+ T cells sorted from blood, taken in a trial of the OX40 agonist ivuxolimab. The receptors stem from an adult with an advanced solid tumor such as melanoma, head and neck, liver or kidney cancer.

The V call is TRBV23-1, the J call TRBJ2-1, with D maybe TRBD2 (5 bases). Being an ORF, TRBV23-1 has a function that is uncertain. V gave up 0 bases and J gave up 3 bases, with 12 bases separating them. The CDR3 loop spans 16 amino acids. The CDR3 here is CASSQSPLADYNEQFF. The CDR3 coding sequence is TGCGCCAGCAGTCAATCTCCGCTAGCAGACTACAATGAGCAGTTCTTC.

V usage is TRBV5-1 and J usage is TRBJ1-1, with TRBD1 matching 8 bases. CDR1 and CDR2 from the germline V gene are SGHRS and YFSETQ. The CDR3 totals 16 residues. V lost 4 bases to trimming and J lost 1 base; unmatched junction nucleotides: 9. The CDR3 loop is CASSKDRAGQNTEAFF. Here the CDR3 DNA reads TGCGCCAGCAGCAAGGACAGGGCAGGGCAGAACACTGAAGCTTTCTTT.

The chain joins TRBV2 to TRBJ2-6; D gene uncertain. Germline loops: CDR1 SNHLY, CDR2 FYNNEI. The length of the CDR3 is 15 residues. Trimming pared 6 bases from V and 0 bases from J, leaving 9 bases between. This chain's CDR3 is CASSGPNSGANVLTF. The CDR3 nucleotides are TGTGCCAGCAGCGGACCGAACTCTGGGGCCAACGTCCTGACTTTC.

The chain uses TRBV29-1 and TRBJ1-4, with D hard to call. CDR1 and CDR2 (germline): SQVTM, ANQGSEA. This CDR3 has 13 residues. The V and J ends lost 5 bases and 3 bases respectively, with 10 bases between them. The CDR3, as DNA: TGCAGCGTTCGGCGCGCTTCTAATGAAAAACTGTTTTTT. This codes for CSVRRASNEKLFF.

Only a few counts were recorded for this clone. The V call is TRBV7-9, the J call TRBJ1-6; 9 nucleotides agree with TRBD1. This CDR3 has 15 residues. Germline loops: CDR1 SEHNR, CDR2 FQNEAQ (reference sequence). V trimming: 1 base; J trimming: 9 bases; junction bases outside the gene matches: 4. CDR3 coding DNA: TGTGCCAGCAGCTTAGGGGACAGGGTACGTTCACCCCTCCACTTT. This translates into CASSLGDRVRSPLHF.

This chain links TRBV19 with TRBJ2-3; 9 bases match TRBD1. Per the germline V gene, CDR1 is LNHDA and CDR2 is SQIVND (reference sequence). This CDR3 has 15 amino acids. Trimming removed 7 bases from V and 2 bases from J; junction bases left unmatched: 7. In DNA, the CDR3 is TGTGCCAGTACCCAGGGACAGGGTGACACAGATACGCAGTATTTT. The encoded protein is CASTQGQGDTDTQYF.